These 8 T cell receptor beta chains share one sample of origin, sequenced in a study of technical replicates of blood from several donors. Here immunoSEQ multiplex PCR was the method, and the copy in TCRdb shows in-frame clones only, minus some. The table has several thousand clones, roughly 90% seen once. The sample taken for sequencing was PBMCs. These receptors were obtained from a human donor in good health.

The chain is built from TRBV7-2 and TRBJ2-7; perhaps TRBD2 as D (5 bases). Germline V lookup: CDR1 SGHTA, CDR2 FQGNSA. Trimming removed 8 bases from V and 2 bases from J, with 22 bases in between. The CDR3 totals 16 residues. In nucleotides, the CDR3 is TGTGCCAGCGGTGGAGCCGGAGGTAGCGCCGCCTACGAGCAGTACTTC. Encoded protein: CASGGAGGSAAYEQYF.

The genes are TRBV11-1 and TRBJ1-3, with 12 bases lining up with TRBD1. The CDR3 has 15 residues. Germline lookup yields CDR1 SGHAT and CDR2 FQDESV (reference sequence). The V and J ends lost 5 bases and 2 bases, in that order; junction bases with no gene match: 1. The CDR3 here is CASSRDRGPGNTIYF. The CDR3 nucleotides are TGTGCCAGCAGCAGGGACAGGGGGCCTGGAAACACCATATATTTT.

This rearrangement joins TRBV6-1 to TRBJ1-2; D is perhaps TRBD1 (5 bases). Trimming cost V 7 bases and J 0 bases, with 15 bases left between them. The CDR3 is made up of 15 amino acids. Per germline, CDR1 MNHNS and CDR2 SASEGT. CDR3 DNA sequence: TGTGCCAGCACCCAACAAGGGGTAGCTAACTATGGCTACACCTTC. Translating it yields CASTQQGVANYGYTF.

The chain recombines TRBV6-1 with TRBJ2-7, with no clear D. The CDR3 has 13 amino acids. Between the trimmed V and J ends, which lost 9 bases and 4 bases, there was a span of 16 bases. Germline loops: CDR1 MNHNS, CDR2 SASEGT. The CDR3: CASQLADGYEQYF. DNA for the CDR3: TGTGCCAGTCAGTTAGCCGACGGTTACGAGCAGTACTTC.

J is TRBJ2-5 and V is TRBV29-1; maybe TRBD1 (5 bases). Deletions cut 5 bases from V and 4 bases from J, with 14 bases between. CDR1 and CDR2 (germline): SQVTM, ANQGSEA. The CDR3 totals 13 residues. The DNA for the CDR3 is TGCAGCGTTATTCGTGGGGCTGGAGAGACCCAGTACTTC. Protein sequence: CSVIRGAGETQYF.

The J gene is TRBJ1-1, the V gene TRBV28; 8 bases are a match to TRBD1. This CDR3 is built from 15 residues. The V and J ends lost 4 bases and 11 bases, in that order; junction bases with no gene match: 15. CDR1 and CDR2 (germline): MDHEN, SYDVKM. The CDR3 sequence: CASSSPDTGGVEAFF. CDR3 sequence (DNA): TGTGCCAGCAGTTCTCCGGATACAGGGGGAGTCGAGGCTTTCTTT.

The chain joins TRBV11-3 to TRBJ1-2; D remains ambiguous. This CDR3 spans 12 amino acids. CDR1 SGHNT and CDR2 YENEEA come from the germline V gene. V was shortened by 8 bases and J by 8 bases, with 15 bases between the two germline ends. In DNA form, the CDR3 reads TGTGCCAGCTCCGATGGAGACGAGGGCTACACCTTC. This sequence encodes CASSDGDEGYTF.

The genes are TRBV11-2 and TRBJ2-7, with D possibly matching TRBD2 (5 bases). CDR1 and CDR2 from the germline V gene are SGHAT and FQNNGV. This CDR3 has 11 amino acids. V was trimmed by 8 bases and J by 5 bases, leaving 10 bases between them. CDR3 sequence reads: CASSGGHEQYF. CDR3 bases: TGTGCCAGCTCTGGAGGTCACGAGCAGTACTTC.